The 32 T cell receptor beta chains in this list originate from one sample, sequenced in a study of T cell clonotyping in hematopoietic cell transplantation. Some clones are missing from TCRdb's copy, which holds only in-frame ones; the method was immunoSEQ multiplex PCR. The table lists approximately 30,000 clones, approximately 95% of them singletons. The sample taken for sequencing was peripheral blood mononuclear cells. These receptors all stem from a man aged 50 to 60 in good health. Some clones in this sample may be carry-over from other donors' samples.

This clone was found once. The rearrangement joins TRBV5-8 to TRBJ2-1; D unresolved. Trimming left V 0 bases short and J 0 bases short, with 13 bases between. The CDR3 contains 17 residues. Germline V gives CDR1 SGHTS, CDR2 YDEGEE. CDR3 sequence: CASSLVGSASSYNEQFF. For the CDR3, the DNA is TGTGCCAGCAGCTTGGTTGGCTCAGCTAGCTCCTACAATGAGCAGTTCTTC.

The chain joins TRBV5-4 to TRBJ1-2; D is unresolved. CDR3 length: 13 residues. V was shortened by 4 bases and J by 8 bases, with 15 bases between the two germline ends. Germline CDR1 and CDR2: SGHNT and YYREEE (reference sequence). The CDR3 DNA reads TGTGCCAGCAGCACGGATACGAGCGGAGGCTACACCTTC. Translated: CASSTDTSGGYTF.

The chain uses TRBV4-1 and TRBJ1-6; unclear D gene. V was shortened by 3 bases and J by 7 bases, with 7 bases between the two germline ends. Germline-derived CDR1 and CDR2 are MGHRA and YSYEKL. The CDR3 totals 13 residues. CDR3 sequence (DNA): TGCGCCAGCAGCCAGGGAGGGAATTCACCCCTCCACTTT. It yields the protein CASSQGGNSPLHF.

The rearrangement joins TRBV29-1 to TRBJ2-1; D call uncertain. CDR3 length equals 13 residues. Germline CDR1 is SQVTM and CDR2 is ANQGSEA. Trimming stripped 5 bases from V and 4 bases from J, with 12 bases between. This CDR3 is CSVTLQNYNEQFF. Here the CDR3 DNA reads TGCAGCGTTACCTTGCAAAATTACAATGAGCAGTTCTTC.

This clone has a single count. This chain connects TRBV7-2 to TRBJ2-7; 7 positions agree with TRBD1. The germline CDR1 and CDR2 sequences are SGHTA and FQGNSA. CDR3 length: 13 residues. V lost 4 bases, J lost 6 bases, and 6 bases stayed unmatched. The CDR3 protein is CASSSTGNGEQYF. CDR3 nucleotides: TGTGCCAGCAGCTCGACAGGGAACGGCGAGCAGTACTTC.

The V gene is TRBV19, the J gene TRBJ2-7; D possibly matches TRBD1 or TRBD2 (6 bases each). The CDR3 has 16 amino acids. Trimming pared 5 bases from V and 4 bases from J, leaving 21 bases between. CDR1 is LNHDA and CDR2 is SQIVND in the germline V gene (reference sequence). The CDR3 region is CASSPPGTKGGYEQYF. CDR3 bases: TGTGCCAGTAGTCCTCCCGGGACGAAGGGGGGATACGAGCAGTACTTC.

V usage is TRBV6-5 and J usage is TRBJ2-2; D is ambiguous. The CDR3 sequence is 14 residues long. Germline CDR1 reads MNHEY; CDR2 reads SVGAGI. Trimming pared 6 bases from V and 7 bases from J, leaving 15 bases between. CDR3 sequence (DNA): TGTGCCAGCAGCCACAATTTATGGGGCGGGGAGCTGTTTTTT. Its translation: CASSHNLWGGELFF.

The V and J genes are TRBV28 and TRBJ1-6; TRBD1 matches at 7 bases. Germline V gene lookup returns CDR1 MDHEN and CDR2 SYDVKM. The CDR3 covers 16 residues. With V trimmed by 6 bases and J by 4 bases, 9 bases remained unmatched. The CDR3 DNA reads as TGTGCCAGCAGCGTCCACAGGGGCCTTTATAATTCACCCCTCCACTTT. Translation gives CASSVHRGLYNSPLHF.

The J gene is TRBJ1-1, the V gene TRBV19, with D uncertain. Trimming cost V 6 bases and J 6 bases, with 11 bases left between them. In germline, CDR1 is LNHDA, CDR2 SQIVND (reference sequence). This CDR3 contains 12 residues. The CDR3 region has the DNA TGTGCCAGTAGGGACGTCCTTGCTGAAGCTTTCTTT. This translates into CASRDVLAEAFF.

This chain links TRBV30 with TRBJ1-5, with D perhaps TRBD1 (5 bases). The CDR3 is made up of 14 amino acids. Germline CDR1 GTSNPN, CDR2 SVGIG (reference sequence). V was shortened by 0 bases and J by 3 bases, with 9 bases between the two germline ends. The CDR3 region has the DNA TGTGCCTGGAGTGTACAAGGGGACAATCAGCCCCAGCATTTT. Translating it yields CAWSVQGDNQPQHF.

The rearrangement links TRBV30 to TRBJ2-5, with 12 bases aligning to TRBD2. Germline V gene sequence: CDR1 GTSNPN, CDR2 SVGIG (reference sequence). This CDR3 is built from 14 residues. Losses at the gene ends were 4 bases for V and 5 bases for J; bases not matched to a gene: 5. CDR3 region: CAWTSGGAWETQYF. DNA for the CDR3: TGTGCCTGGACTAGCGGGGGGGCTTGGGAGACCCAGTACTTC.

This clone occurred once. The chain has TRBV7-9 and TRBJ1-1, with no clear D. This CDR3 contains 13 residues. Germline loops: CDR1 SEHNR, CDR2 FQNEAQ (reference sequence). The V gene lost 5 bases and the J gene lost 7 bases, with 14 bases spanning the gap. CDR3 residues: CASSPLTENEAFF. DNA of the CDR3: TGTGCCAGCAGCCCTCTGACGGAGAATGAAGCTTTCTTT.

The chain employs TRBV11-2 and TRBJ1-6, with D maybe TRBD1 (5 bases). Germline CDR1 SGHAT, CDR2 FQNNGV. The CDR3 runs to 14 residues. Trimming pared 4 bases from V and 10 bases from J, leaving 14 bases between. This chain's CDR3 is CASSSTNQGSPLHF. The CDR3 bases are TGTGCCAGCAGCTCGACTAACCAGGGATCACCCCTCCACTTT.

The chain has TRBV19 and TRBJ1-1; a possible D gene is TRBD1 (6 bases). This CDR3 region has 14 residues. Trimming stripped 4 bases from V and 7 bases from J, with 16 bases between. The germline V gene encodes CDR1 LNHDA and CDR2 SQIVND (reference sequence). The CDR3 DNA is TGTGCCAGTAGTACCCGGGACAATAAGTATGAAGCTTTCTTT. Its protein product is CASSTRDNKYEAFF.

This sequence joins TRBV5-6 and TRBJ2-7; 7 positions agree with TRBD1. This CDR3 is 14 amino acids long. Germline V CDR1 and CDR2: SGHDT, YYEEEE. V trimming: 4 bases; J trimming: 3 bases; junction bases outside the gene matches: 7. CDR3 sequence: CASSRGRGSYEQYF. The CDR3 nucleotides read TGTGCCAGCAGCAGAGGCAGGGGGAGCTACGAGCAGTACTTC.

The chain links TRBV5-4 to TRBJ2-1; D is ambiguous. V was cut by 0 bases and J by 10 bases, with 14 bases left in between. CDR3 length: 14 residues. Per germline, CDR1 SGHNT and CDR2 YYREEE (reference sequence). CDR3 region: CASSLDRTVSEQFF. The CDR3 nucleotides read TGTGCCAGCAGCTTGGATCGAACAGTCTCCGAGCAGTTCTTC. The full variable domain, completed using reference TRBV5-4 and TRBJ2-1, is ETGVTQSPTHLIKTRGQQVTLRCSSQSGHNTVSWYQQALGQGPQFIFQYYREEENGRGNFPPRFSGLQFPNYSSELNVNALELDDSALYLCASSLDRTVSEQFFGPGTRLTVL.

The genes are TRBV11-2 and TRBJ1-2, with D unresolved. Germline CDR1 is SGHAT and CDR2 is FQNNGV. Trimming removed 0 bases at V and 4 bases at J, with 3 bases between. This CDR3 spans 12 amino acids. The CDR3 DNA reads TGTGCCAGCAGCTTAGAGCGCTATGGCTACACCTTC. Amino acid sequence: CASSLERYGYTF.

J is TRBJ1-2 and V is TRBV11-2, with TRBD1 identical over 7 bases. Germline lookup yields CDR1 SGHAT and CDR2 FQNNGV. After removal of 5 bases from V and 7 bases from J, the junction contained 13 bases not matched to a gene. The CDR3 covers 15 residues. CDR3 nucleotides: TGTGCCAGCAGCCTCCTCCCCCGACAGGGTGGTGGCTACACCTTC. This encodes CASSLLPRQGGGYTF.

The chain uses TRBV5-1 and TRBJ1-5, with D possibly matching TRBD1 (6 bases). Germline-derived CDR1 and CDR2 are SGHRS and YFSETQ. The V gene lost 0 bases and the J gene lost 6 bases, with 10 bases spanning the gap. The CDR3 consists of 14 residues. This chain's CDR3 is CASSLGSGVQPQHF. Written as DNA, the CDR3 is TGCGCCAGCAGCTTGGGGTCAGGGGTTCAGCCCCAGCATTTT.

The CDR3 sequence is CASSKQTPGTGDEQYF. The CDR3 coding sequence is TGTGCCAGCAGCAAACAAACCCCCGGGACAGGGGACGAGCAGTACTTC. The chain joins TRBV5-4 to TRBJ2-7; 10 bases agree with TRBD1. Germline CDR1 SGHNT, CDR2 YYREEE (reference sequence). Unmatched junction bases numbered 12, after V lost 4 bases and J lost 5 bases. The CDR3 totals 16 residues.

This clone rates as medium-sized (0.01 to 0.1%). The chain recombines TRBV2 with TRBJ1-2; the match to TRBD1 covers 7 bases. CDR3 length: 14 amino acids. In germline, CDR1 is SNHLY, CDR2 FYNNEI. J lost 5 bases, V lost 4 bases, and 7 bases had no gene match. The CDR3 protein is CASSVRDSDYGYTF. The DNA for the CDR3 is TGTGCCAGCAGTGTTCGGGACAGCGATTATGGCTACACCTTC.

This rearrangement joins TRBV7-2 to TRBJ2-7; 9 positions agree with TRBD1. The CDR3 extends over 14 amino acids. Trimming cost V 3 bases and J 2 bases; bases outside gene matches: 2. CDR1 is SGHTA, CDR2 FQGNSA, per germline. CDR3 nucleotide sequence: TGTGCCAGCAGCTTCCGGACAGGGGCCTACGAGCAGTACTTC. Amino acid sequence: CASSFRTGAYEQYF.

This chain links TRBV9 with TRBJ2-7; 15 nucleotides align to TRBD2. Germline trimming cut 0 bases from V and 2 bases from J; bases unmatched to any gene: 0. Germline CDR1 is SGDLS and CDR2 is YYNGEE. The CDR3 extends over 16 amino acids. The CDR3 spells CASSVGTSGGAYEQYF. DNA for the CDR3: TGTGCCAGCAGCGTAGGGACTAGCGGGGGGGCCTACGAGCAGTACTTC.

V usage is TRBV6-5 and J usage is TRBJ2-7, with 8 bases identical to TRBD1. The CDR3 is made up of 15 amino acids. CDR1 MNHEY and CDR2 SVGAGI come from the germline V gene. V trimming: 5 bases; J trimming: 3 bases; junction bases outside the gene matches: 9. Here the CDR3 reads CASSKDRGLDYEQYF. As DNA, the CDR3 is TGTGCCAGCAGTAAAGACAGGGGTTTGGACTACGAGCAGTACTTC.

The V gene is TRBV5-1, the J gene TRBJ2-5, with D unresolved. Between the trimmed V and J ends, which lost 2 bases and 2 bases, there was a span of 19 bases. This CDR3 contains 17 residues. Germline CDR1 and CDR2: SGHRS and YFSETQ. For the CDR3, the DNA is TGCGCCAGCAGCTTTTCACTCCCCCGAGGTCAACAAGAGACCCAGTACTTC. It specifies CASSFSLPRGQQETQYF.

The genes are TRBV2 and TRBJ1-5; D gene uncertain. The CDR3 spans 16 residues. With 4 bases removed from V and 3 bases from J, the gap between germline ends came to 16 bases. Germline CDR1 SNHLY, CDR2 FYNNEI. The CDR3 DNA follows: TGTGCCAGCAGTGTCGATGGCCACACGATCAATCAGCCCCAGCATTTT. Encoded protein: CASSVDGHTINQPQHF.

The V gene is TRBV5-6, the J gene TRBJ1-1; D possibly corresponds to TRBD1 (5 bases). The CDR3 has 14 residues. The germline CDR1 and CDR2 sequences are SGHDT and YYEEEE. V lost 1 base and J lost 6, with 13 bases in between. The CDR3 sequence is CASSLRDRVPEAFF. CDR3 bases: TGTGCCAGCAGCTTGCGGGACCGAGTCCCTGAAGCTTTCTTT.

The CDR3 DNA reads as TGTGCCAGCAGACCCAGGGGGCAATCACCCCTCCACTTT. It translates to CASRPRGQSPLHF. The rearrangement links TRBV21-1 to TRBJ1-6; TRBD1, the D gene given by the table, was not confirmed from the DNA. TRBV21-1 is recorded as a pseudogene. This CDR3 comprises 13 residues.

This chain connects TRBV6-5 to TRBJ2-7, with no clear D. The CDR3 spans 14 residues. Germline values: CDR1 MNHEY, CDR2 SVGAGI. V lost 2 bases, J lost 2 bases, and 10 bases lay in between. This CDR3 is CASSYVRTTYEQYF. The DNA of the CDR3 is TGTGCCAGCAGTTACGTGCGGACGACCTACGAGCAGTACTTC.

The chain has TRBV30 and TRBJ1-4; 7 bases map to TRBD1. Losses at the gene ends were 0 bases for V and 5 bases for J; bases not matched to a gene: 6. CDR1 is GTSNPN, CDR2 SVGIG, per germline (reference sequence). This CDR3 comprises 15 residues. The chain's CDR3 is CAWSVQRGQNEKLFF. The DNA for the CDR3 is TGTGCCTGGAGTGTACAAAGGGGGCAAAATGAAAAACTGTTTTTT.

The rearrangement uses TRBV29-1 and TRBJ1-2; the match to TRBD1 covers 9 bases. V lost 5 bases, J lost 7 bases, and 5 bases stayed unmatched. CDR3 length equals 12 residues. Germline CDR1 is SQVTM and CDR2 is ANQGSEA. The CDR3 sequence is CSVQDRGGGYTF. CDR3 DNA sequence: TGCAGCGTTCAGGACAGGGGTGGTGGCTACACCTTC.

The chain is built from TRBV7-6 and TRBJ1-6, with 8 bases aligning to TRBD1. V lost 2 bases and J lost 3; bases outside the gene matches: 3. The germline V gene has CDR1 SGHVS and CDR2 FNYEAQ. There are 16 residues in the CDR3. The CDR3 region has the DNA TGTGCCAGCAGCTTACAGGGGGCGGGCTATAATTCACCCCTCCACTTT. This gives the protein CASSLQGAGYNSPLHF.